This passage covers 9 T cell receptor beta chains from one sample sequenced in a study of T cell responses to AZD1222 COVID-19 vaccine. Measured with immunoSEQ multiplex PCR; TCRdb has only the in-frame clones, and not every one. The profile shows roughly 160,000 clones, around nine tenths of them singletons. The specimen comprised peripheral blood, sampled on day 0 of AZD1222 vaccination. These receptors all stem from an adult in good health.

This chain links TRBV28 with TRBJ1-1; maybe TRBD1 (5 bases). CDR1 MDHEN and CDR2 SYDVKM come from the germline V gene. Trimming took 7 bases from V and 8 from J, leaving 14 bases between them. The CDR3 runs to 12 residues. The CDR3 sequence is CASTDSWREAFF. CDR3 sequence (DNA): TGTGCCAGCACTGACAGCTGGAGAGAAGCTTTCTTT.

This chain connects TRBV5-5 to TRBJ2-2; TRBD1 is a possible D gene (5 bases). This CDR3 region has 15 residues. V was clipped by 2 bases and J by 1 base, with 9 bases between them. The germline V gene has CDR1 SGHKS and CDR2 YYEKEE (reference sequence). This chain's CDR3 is CASSLVGVNTGELFF. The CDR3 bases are TGTGCCAGCAGCTTAGTAGGGGTGAACACCGGGGAGCTGTTTTTT.

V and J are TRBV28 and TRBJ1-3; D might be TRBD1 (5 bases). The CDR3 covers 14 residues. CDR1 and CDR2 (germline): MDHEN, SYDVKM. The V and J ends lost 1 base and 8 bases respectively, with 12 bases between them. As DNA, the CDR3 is TGTGCCAGCAGTTTATATGGCCCGGGGGACACCATATATTTT. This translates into CASSLYGPGDTIYF.

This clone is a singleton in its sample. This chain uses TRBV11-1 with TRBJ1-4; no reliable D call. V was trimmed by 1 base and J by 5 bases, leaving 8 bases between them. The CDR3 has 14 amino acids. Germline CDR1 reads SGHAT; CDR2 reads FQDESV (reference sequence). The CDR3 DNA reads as TGTGCCAGCAGCTTAGGGACGGGGAATGAAAAACTGTTTTTT. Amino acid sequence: CASSLGTGNEKLFF.

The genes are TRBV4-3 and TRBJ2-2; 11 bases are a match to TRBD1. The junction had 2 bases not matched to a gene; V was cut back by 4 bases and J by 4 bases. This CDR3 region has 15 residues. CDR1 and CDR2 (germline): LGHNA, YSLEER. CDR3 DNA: TGCGCCAGCAGCCCCGGGACAGGGGGCACCGGGGAGCTGTTTTTT. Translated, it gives CASSPGTGGTGELFF.

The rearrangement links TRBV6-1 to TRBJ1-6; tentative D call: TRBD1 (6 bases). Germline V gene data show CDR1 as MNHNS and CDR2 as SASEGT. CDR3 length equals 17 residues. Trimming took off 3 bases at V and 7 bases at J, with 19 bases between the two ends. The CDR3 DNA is TGTGCCAGCAGTGAGTTCCCCCCAGGGGCGCTAAATTCACCCCTCCACTTT. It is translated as CASSEFPPGALNSPLHF.

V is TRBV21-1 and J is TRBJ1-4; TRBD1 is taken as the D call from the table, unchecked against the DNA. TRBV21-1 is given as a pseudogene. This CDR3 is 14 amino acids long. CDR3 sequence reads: CASRRKQGDEKLFF. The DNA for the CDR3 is TGTGCCAGCAGAAGGAAACAGGGGGATGAAAAACTGTTTTTT.

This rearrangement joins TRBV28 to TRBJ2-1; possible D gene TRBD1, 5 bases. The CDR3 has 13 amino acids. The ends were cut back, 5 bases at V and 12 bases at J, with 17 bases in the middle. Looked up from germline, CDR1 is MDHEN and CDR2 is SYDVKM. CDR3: CASSPDPVRGQFF. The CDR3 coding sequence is TGTGCCAGCAGTCCGGACCCTGTTAGGGGGCAGTTCTTC.

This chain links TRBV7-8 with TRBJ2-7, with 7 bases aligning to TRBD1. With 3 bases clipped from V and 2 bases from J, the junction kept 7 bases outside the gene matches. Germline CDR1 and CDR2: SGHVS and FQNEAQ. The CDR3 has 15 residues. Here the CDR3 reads CASSFMGQSTYEQYF. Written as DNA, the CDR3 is TGTGCCAGCAGCTTTATGGGACAGTCGACCTACGAGCAGTACTTC. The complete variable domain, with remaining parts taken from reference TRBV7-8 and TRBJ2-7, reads GAGVSQSPRYKVAKRGQDVALRCDPISGHVSLFWYQQALGQGPEFLTYFQNEAQLDKSGLPSDRFFAERPEGSVSTLKIQRTQQEDSAVYLCASSFMGQSTYEQYFGPGTRLTVT.